This note documents a single T cell receptor beta chain sequence. The antigen is not known. The V and J ends lost 5 bases and 6 bases, in that order; junction bases with no gene match: 5. The CDR3 totals 13 residues. The V gene's germline CDR1 is SGHTA and CDR2 FQGNSA. 60 Vbeta and 13 Jbeta primers were used in PCR. Profiling relied on immunoSEQ multiplex PCR, and the TCRdb table lists in-frame clones only, not all of them. The sample totals about 150,000 clones. The entry originates in a study of cytomegalovirus exposure and HLA in healthy donors. Looking at the study overall: Roughly 85 million unique TCRs from HLA-typed donors were held in an early release of data.

Study-level results: TCR beta sequences numbering under 20,000 were associated with HLA alleles at 0.05 false discovery rate in a later analysis.

Healthy donors of bone marrow made up the group. The sample was PBMCs. The J gene is TRBJ2-7, the V gene TRBV7-2; 9 positions match TRBD2. The source of this sequence is a woman aged 45-65 years in good health and CMV-seronegative. CDR3 in amino acids: CASSIGGGGEQYF. CDR3 in DNA: TGTGCCAGCAGCATAGGCGGGGGGGGCGAGCAGTACTTC.